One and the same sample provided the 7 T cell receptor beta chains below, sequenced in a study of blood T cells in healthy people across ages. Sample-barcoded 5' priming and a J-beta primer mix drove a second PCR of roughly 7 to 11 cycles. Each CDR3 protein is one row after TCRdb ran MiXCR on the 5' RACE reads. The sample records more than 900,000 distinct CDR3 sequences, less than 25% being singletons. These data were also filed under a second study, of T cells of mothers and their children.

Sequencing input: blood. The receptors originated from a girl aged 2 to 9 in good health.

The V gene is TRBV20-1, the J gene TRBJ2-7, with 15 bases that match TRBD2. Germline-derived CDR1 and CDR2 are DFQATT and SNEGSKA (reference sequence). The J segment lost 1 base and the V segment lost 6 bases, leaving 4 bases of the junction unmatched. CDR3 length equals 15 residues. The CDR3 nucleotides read TGCAGTGCCCGGGGGACTAGCGGGAGGTCCTACGAGCAGTACTTC. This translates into CSARGTSGRSYEQYF.

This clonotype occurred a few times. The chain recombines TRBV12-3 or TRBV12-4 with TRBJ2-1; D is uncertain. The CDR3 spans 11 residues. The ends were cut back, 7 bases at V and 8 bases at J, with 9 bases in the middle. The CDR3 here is CASTIGDEQFF. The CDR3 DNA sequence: TGTGCCAGCACCATTGGGGATGAGCAGTTCTTC.

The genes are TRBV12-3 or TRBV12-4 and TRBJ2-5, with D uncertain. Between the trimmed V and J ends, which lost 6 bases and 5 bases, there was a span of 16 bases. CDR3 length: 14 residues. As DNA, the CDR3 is TGTGCCAGCAGCCCGGATCGCCCGTGGGAGACCCAGTACTTC. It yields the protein CASSPDRPWETQYF.

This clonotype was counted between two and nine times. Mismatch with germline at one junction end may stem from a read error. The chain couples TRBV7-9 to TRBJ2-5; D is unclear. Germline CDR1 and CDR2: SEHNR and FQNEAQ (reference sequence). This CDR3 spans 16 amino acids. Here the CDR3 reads CASSLGSFSRPETQYF. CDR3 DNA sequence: TGTGCCAGCAGTTTAGGGTCCTTTTCCAGGCCGGAGACCCAGTACTTC.

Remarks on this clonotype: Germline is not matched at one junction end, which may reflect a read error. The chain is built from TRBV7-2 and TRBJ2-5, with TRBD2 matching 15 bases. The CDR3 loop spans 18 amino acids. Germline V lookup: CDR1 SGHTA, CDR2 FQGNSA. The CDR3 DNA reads TGTGCCAGCAGCTTAGAACCGGGACTAGCGGGGGGCCAAGAGACCCAGTGCTTC. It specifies CASSLEPGLAGGQETQCF. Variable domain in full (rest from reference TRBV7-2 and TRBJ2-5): GAGVSQSPSNKVTEKGKDVELRCDPISGHTALYWYRQSLGQGLEFLIYFQGNSAPDKSGLPSDRFSAERTGGSVSTLTIQRTQQEDSAVYLCASSLEPGLAGGQETQCFGPGTRLLVL.

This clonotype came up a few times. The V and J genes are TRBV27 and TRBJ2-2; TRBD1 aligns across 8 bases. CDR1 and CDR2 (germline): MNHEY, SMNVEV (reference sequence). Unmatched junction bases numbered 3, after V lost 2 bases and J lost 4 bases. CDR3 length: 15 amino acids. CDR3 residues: CASSLRTGITGELFF. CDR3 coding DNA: TGTGCCAGCAGTTTAAGGACAGGGATCACCGGGGAGCTGTTTTTT.

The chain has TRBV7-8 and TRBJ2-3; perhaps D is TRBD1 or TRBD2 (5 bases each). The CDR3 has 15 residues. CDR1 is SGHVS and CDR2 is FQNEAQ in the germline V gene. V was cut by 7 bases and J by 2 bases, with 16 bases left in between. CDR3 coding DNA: TGTGCCAGCAAGTCCCGAGCAGGGACCACAGATACGCAGTATTTT. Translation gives CASKSRAGTTDTQYF.